This T cell receptor beta chain is drawn from a study of T cell repertoires in cytomegalovirus infection. Study-wide context: Public TCR beta signatures indicated both CMV infection and matching HLA type.

TCRdb used MiXCR to reprocess the reads, holding one entry per CDR3 protein. The data contain about 900,000 distinct CDR3 sequences, around 30% of them singletons. Germline CDR1 MNHEY, CDR2 SMNVEV (reference sequence). The CDR3 totals 13 residues. V shed 2 bases and J shed 5 bases, with 9 bases lying between them. In the case of this clonotype: The antigen remains unidentified.

This specimen consisted of cultured CD8+ T cells from PBMCs, obtained from culture after CMV antigen stimulation. The sequence came from a human donor in good health (CMV status not recorded). Some clones in this sample may be carry-over from other donors' samples. The chain is built from TRBV27 and TRBJ2-5; D is uncertain. Written as DNA, the CDR3 is TGTGCCAGCAGTTTAAAGCCGTGGGAGACCCAGTACTTC. This sequence encodes CASSLKPWETQYF.